The TCR beta chain under discussion was sequenced for a study of cytomegalovirus exposure and HLA in healthy donors. As for the study in general: The early release's HLA-typed donors yielded approximately 81 million unique TCRs.

13 Jbeta primers and 60 Vbeta primers were used for the PCR. Method: immunoSEQ multiplex PCR; TCRdb's copy keeps in-frame clones and lacks some. The data contain about 68,000 clones, over 75% of them seen just once; the ten biggest clones take up 6% to 7.5%. Deletions cut 3 bases from V and 4 bases from J, with 11 bases between. This CDR3 has 14 amino acids. Germline CDR1 LGHNA, CDR2 YSLEER. The study sampled nominally healthy donors, though unrecorded immune exposures were likely. Overall study results and limits: In a later analysis, 16,951 TCR beta sequences were associated with HLA alleles at 0.05 false discovery rate. The listing of roughly 160 TCR beta chains classed them as cytomegalovirus-associated.

Worth noting for this clone: Its target is unknown.

Sequencing was performed on PBMCs. The source of this sequence is a human donor in good health. The chain employs TRBV4-3 and TRBJ2-3, with a weak D call TRBD1 (5 bases). CDR3 coding DNA: TGCGCCAGCAGCCACCAAGGGGTCGCAGATACGCAGTATTTT. It translates to CASSHQGVADTQYF.